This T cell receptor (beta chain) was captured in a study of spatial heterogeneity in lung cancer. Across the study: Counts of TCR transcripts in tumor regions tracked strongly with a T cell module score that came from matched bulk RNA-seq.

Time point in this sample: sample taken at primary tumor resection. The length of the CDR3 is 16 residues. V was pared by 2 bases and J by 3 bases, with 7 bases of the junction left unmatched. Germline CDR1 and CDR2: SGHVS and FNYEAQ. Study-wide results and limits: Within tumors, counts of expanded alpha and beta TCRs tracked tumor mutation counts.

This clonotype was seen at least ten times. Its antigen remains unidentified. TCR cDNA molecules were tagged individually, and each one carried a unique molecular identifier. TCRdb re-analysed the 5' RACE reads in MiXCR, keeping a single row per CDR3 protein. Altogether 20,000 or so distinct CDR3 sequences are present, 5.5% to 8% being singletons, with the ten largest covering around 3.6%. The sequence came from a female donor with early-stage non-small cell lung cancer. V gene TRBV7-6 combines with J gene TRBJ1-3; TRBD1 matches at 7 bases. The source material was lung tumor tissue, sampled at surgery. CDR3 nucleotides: TGTGCCAGCAGCTTAAGGGGGCCAGGGGTTGGAAACACCATATATTTT. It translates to CASSLRGPGVGNTIYF.